This passage covers 25 T cell receptor beta chains from one sample sequenced in a study of metastatic and nonmetastatic thyroid tumors. From the PCR reads, TCRdb re-called clones with MiXCR. The data hold fewer than 7,000 clones, with less than 20% observed a single time. Every patient was untreated before thyroid surgery. The specimen was adjacent normal tissue. All receptors come from a female donor with papillary thyroid cancer or a benign thyroid nodule (not recorded which). Some clones in this sample may be carry-over from other donors' samples.

This clone is termed medium-sized. J is TRBJ2-5 and V is TRBV4-1, with TRBD1 identical over 8 bases. This CDR3 is 20 amino acids long. CDR1 MGHRA and CDR2 YSYEKL come from the germline V gene. J was trimmed by 5 bases and V by 0 bases; bases with no gene match: 20. DNA for the CDR3: TGCGCCAGCAGCCAAGAAGCCCCAGGGGGCGGCGGGGCAGTAGTGGAGACCCAGTACTTC. Protein sequence: CASSQEAPGGGGAVVETQYF.

This clone was detected only a few times. The chain links TRBV28 to TRBJ2-1; D unclear. Germline-derived CDR1 and CDR2 are MDHEN and SYDVKM. V was shortened by 8 bases and J by 16 bases, with 24 bases between the two germline ends. The CDR3 length is 13 residues. The CDR3 sequence: CASLRVVSDLGFF. The CDR3, as DNA: TGTGCCAGCCTCCGAGTGGTGTCCGACCTAGGATTCTTC.

This clone was seen at least ten times. The chain joins TRBV4-1 to TRBJ2-5; a weak D match, TRBD1 (5 bases). V was pared by 1 base and J by 5 bases, with 14 bases between. This CDR3 is 15 amino acids long. The V gene's germline CDR1 is MGHRA and CDR2 YSYEKL. The CDR3 DNA reads TGCGCCAGCAGCCAAGCCCAGGGTTCTTTGGAGACCCAGTACTTC. Its protein product is CASSQAQGSLETQYF.

Points on this clone: The junction does not match germline at one end; this may be a read error. V usage is TRBV6-2 or TRBV6-3 and J usage is TRBJ2-2; D ambiguous. The germline gives CDR1 MNHEY, CDR2 SVGEGT. This CDR3 comprises 15 residues. CDR3 in DNA: TGTGCCAGCAGGCCCGATATGGGGAACACCTGGGAGCTGTTTTTT. It is translated as CASRPDMGNTWELFF.

In its sample, this clone is medium-sized. The chain uses TRBV19 and TRBJ1-1; the D gene is possibly TRBD1 (6 bases). V lost 0 bases to trimming and J lost 4 bases, with 12 bases between them. The V gene's germline CDR1 is LNHDA and CDR2 SQIVND (reference sequence). The CDR3 length is 15 residues. DNA of the CDR3: TGTGCCAGTAGTATAGAGCGGACAGCTTTCACTGAAGCTTTCTTT. Protein sequence: CASSIERTAFTEAFF.

This clone was seen a handful of times. The V gene is TRBV13, the J gene TRBJ2-5; D is uncertain. Germline CDR1 and CDR2: PRHDT and FYEKMQ (reference sequence). The CDR3 totals 12 residues. Trimming pared 3 bases from V and 5 bases from J, leaving 7 bases between. CDR3 in amino acids: CASSFTGETQYF. The CDR3 DNA reads TGTGCCAGCAGCTTCACGGGTGAGACCCAGTACTTC.

This clone is termed medium-sized. The chain's CDR3 is CASRGLGGAAFF. CDR3 DNA sequence: TGTGCCAGCAGGGGACTAGGGGGCGCGGCTTTCTTT. The chain is built from TRBV6-1 and TRBJ1-1; 7 nucleotides line up with TRBD1. J lost 11 bases, V lost 6 bases, and 9 bases had no gene match. The length of the CDR3 is 12 residues. The germline V gene has CDR1 MNHNS and CDR2 SASEGT.

This clone was counted between two and nine times. The rearrangement joins TRBV28 to TRBJ1-2; D is perhaps TRBD1 (5 bases). The germline V gene encodes CDR1 MDHEN and CDR2 SYDVKM. The CDR3 totals 12 residues. Trimming stripped 5 bases from V and 5 bases from J, with 9 bases between. CDR3: CASSRQGYGYTF. The CDR3 coding sequence is TGTGCCAGCAGTAGGCAGGGATATGGCTACACCTTC.

Sample share makes this clone medium-sized. The J gene is TRBJ2-3, the V gene TRBV5-1; TRBD1 matches at 9 bases. CDR1 SGHRS and CDR2 YFSETQ come from the germline V gene. The V and J ends lost 5 bases and 1 base, in that order; junction bases with no gene match: 11. This CDR3 comprises 17 residues. The CDR3 bases are TGCGCCAGCAGTCGGACAGGGGCCCCTGATGGCACAGATACGCAGTATTTT. It encodes CASSRTGAPDGTDTQYF.

The chain has TRBV20-1 and TRBJ2-1; the match to TRBD2 covers 11 bases. The CDR3 has 15 residues. Losses at the gene ends were 5 bases for V and 4 bases for J; bases not matched to a gene: 7. Germline loops: CDR1 DFQATT, CDR2 SNEGSKA (reference sequence). The CDR3 sequence: CSASDGTSGYNEQFF. The CDR3 region has the DNA TGCAGTGCTTCCGACGGGACTAGCGGTTACAATGAGCAGTTCTTC.

This clone qualifies as medium-sized. The V call is TRBV12-3 or TRBV12-4, the J call TRBJ2-3; D is unresolved. This CDR3 contains 12 residues. Trimming took off 6 bases at V and 1 base at J, with 5 bases between the two ends. In DNA form, the CDR3 reads TGTGCCAGCAGCCGGGGCACAGATACGCAGTATTTT. It yields the protein CASSRGTDTQYF.

This clone was counted once. The chain has TRBV18 and TRBJ1-2; D perhaps matches TRBD1 (5 bases). V lost 1 base and J 9 bases, leaving 12 bases between the germline ends. Germline V gene sequence: CDR1 KGHSH, CDR2 LQKENI. The CDR3 has 13 residues. This chain's CDR3 is CASSPLQEDSYTF. Written as DNA, the CDR3 is TGTGCCAGCTCACCACTCCAGGAGGACAGCTACACCTTC. The variable domain in full, with the rest retrieved from reference TRBV18 and TRBJ1-2, is NAGVMQNPRHLVRRRGQEARLRCSPMKGHSHVYWYRQLPEEGLKFMVYLQKENIIDESGMPKERFSAEFPKEGPSILRIQQVVRGDSAAYFCASSPLQEDSYTFGSGTRLTVV.

The rearrangement uses TRBV28 and TRBJ1-3; D gene ambiguous. This CDR3 spans 11 amino acids. Germline CDR1 and CDR2: MDHEN and SYDVKM. Trimming stripped 3 bases from V and 6 bases from J, with 3 bases between. The CDR3 is CASSFENTIYF. Written as DNA, the CDR3 is TGTGCCAGCAGTTTTGAAAACACCATATATTTT.

This clone has a count of ten or more. The V call is TRBV29-1, the J call TRBJ1-3; D is possibly TRBD1 (6 bases). V dropped 4 bases and J dropped 0 bases, with 10 bases sitting between them. This CDR3 region has 14 residues. Germline lookup yields CDR1 SQVTM and CDR2 ANQGSEA. CDR3 nucleotides: TGCAGCGTTGGACAGGCCCCCTCTGGAAACACCATATATTTT. Its protein is CSVGQAPSGNTIYF. Filled out from reference TRBV29-1 and TRBJ1-3, the complete variable domain reads SAVISQKPSRDICQRGTSLTIQCQVDSQVTMMFWYRQQPGQSLTLIATANQGSEATYESGFVIDKFPISRPNLTFSTLTVSNMSPEDSSIYLCSVGQAPSGNTIYFGEGSWLTVV.

Only a few counts were recorded for this clone. The chain joins TRBV6-1 to TRBJ2-5; 9 bases map to TRBD2. The trim removed 4 bases at V and 2 bases at J, leaving 8 bases unmatched. CDR1 and CDR2 (germline): MNHNS, SASEGT. This CDR3 has 16 amino acids. The CDR3 loop reads CASSAPRTSEQETQYF. The DNA for the CDR3 is TGTGCCAGCAGTGCCCCCCGGACTAGCGAGCAAGAGACCCAGTACTTC.

This clone was seen only a few times. The rearrangement uses TRBV27 and TRBJ2-3, with D possibly matching TRBD2 (6 bases). V was cut by 2 bases and J by 6 bases, with 15 bases left in between. This CDR3 is built from 15 residues. Germline lookup yields CDR1 MNHEY and CDR2 SMNVEV (reference sequence). The CDR3 coding sequence is TGTGCCAGCAGTTTAATGCTAGCGTATGGGGATACGCAGTATTTT. Translation gives CASSLMLAYGDTQYF.

In the case of this clone: One end of the junction does not line up with germline, which may come from a read error. The rearrangement links TRBV10-3 to TRBJ2-6; perhaps TRBD2 as D (7 bases). Germline V gene data show CDR1 as ENHRY and CDR2 as SYGVKD. The CDR3 loop spans 18 amino acids. This CDR3 is CAISESKGGCAGANVLTF. The DNA for the CDR3 is TGTGCCATCAGTGAGTCGAAGGGGGGGTGTGCTGGTGCCAACGTCCTGACTTTC.

By sample share, this clone is medium-sized. This rearrangement joins TRBV27 to TRBJ2-3; D unclear. Germline V CDR1 and CDR2: MNHEY, SMNVEV (reference sequence). CDR3 length equals 13 residues. V lost 4 bases, J lost 2 bases, and 7 bases lay in between. CDR3 residues: CASSWALTDTQYF. Written as DNA, the CDR3 is TGTGCCAGCAGTTGGGCGCTCACAGATACGCAGTATTTT.

By its share, this clone is medium-sized. The chain joins TRBV27 to TRBJ1-6; the D is unclear. V lost 2 bases to trimming and J lost 10 bases, with 12 bases between them. The V gene's germline CDR1 is MNHEY and CDR2 SMNVEV (reference sequence). The CDR3 runs 14 residues. The CDR3 nucleotides are TGTGCCAGCAGTTTAGTCCCAAGGAGATCACCCCTCCACTTT. Protein: CASSLVPRRSPLHF.

This clone has at least ten counts. The genes are TRBV5-8 and TRBJ2-5; D is undetermined. In germline, CDR1 is SGHTS, CDR2 YDEGEE. V lost 4 bases, J lost 1 base, and 5 bases lay in between. The CDR3 contains 12 residues. The CDR3 region is CASSKIQETQYF. CDR3 nucleotides: TGTGCCAGCAGCAAGATCCAAGAGACCCAGTACTTC.

This clone is classed as medium-sized. The chain links TRBV10-1 to TRBJ1-5; D remains ambiguous. CDR3 length: 13 residues. Germline CDR1 reads WNHNN; CDR2 reads SYGVQD (reference sequence). The germline V and J ends were trimmed by 10 bases and 4 bases, with 14 bases remaining between them. CDR3: CATSPDRNQPQHF. DNA for the CDR3: TGCGCCACCAGCCCAGATAGGAATCAGCCCCAGCATTTT.

In its sample, this clone is medium-sized (0.01 to 0.1%). This sequence joins TRBV7-8 and TRBJ1-2; weak D call: TRBD1 (5 bases). The germline V gene encodes CDR1 SGHVS and CDR2 FQNEAQ. Trimming removed 3 bases from V and 1 base from J, with 9 bases in between. The CDR3 spans 14 residues. The CDR3 loop reads CASSLTEINYGYTF. CDR3 nucleotides: TGTGCCAGCAGCTTGACAGAAATTAACTATGGCTACACCTTC.

Notes on this clone: Mismatch with germline at one junction end may stem from a read error. The chain recombines TRBV6-1 with TRBJ1-5; possibly TRBD1 for D (6 bases). Germline V gene lookup returns CDR1 MNHNS and CDR2 SASEGT. There are 14 residues in the CDR3. CDR3 amino acids: CARTTPTGFQPQHF. CDR3 in DNA: TGTGCCAGGACCACCCCAACAGGGTTTCAGCCACAGCATTTT.

This clone has ten or more counts. A much larger clone lies a single base off, so this may be a read error. Other DNA sequences in this specimen translate into the identical CDR3. The chain combines TRBV7-2 with TRBJ1-2; D may be TRBD1 (6 bases). Germline lookup yields CDR1 SGHTA and CDR2 FQGNSA. Trimming shortened V by 7 bases and J by 8 bases, and 17 bases separated the two germline ends. CDR3 size: 13 residues. The DNA for the CDR3 is TGTGCCAGCAACCAGTGGGGGGCGGAGGGCTACACCTTC. Protein product: CASNQWGAEGYTF.

This rearrangement joins TRBV28 to TRBJ2-5; tentative D call: TRBD2 (6 bases). CDR1 MDHEN and CDR2 SYDVKM come from the germline V gene. Trimming took off 2 bases at V and 3 bases at J, with 13 bases between the two ends. The CDR3 has 15 residues. CDR3 coding DNA: TGTGCCAGCAGTTTACAGGGAGGTTTGGAAGAGACCCAGTACTTC. This sequence encodes CASSLQGGLEETQYF.